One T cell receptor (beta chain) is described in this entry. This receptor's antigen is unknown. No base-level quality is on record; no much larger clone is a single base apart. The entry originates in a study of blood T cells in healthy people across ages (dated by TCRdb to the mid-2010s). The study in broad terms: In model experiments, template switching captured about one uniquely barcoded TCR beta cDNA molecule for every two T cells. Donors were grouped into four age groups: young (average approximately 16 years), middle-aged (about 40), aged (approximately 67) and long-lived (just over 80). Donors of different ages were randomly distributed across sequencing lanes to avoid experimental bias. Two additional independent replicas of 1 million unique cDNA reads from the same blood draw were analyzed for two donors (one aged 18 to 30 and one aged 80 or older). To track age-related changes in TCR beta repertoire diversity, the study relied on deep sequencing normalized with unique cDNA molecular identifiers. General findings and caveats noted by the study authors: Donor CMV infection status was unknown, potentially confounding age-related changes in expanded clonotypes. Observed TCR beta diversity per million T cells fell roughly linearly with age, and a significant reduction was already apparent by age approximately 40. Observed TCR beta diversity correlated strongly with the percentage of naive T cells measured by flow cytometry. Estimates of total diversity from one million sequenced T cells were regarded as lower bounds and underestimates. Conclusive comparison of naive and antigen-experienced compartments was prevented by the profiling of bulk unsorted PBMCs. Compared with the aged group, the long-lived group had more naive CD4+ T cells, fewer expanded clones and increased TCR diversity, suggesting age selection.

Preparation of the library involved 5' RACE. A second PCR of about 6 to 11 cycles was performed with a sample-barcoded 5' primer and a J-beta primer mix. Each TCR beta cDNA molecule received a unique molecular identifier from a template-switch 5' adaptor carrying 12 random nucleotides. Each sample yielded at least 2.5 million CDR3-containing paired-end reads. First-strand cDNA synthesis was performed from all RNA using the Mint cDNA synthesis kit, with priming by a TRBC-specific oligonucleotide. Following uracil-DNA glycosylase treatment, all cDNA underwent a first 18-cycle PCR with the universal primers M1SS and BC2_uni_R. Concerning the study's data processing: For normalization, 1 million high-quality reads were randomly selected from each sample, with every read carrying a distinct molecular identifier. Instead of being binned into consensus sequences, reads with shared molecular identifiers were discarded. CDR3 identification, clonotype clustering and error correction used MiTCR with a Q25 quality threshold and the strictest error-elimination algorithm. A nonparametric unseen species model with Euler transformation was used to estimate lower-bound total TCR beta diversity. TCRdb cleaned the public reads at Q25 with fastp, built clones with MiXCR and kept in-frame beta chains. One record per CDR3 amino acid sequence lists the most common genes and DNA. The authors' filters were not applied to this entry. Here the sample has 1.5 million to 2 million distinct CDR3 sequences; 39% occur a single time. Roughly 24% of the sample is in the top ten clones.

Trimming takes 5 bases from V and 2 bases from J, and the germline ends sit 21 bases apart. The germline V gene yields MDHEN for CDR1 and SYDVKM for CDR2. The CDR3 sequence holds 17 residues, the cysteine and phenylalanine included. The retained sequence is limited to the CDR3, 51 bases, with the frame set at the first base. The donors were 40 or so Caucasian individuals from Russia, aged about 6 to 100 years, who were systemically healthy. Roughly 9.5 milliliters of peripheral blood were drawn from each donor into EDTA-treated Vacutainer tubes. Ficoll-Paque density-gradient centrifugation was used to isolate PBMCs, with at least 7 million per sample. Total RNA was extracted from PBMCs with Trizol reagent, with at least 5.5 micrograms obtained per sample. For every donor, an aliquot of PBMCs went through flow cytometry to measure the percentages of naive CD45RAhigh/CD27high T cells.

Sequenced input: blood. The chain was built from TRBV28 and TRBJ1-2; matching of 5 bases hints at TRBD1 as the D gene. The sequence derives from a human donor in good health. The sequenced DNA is TGTGCCAGCAGTCCACCGGGGGAGGGGTTGGGGAACTATGGCTACACCTTC. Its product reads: CASSPPGEGLGNYGYTF.